One and the same sample provided the 27 T cell receptor beta chains below, sequenced in a study of blood T cell repertoires in COVID-19. Sequencing used immunoSEQ multiplex PCR; TCRdb keeps in-frame clones, though not all of them. The data show roughly 200,000 clones, around four fifths seen once. Material: peripheral blood. Receptors were obtained from a woman older than 75 with active or convalescent COVID-19.

V usage is TRBV7-9 and J usage is TRBJ1-1; TRBD1 aligns across 9 bases. The CDR3 is made up of 15 amino acids. Germline-derived CDR1 and CDR2 are SEHNR and FQNEAQ (reference sequence). With 5 bases clipped from V and 0 bases from J, the junction kept 4 bases outside the gene matches. The CDR3 loop is CASSQGQGMNTEAFF. CDR3 DNA: TGTGCCAGCAGCCAAGGACAGGGGATGAACACTGAAGCTTTCTTT.

The gene calls are TRBV7-2 and TRBJ2-7; 7 bases map to TRBD1. The CDR3 runs to 14 residues. Germline CDR1 SGHTA, CDR2 FQGNSA. V lost 6 bases to trimming and J lost 2 bases; unmatched junction nucleotides: 7. The CDR3 is CASRLRQGPYEQYF. The DNA of the CDR3 is TGTGCCAGCAGATTACGACAGGGCCCCTACGAGCAGTACTTC. The full variable domain, rest sourced from reference TRBV7-2 and TRBJ2-7, is GAGVSQSPSNKVTEKGKDVELRCDPISGHTALYWYRQSLGQGLEFLIYFQGNSAPDKSGLPSDRFSAERTGGSVSTLTIQRTQQEDSAVYLCASRLRQGPYEQYFGPGTRLTVT.

The chain links TRBV29-1 to TRBJ2-7, with 9 bases that match TRBD1. The CDR3 is 14 amino acids. Losses at the gene ends were 4 bases for V and 5 bases for J; bases not matched to a gene: 9. Germline-derived CDR1 and CDR2 are SQVTM and ANQGSEA. CDR3 sequence reads: CSVGGPTGGNEQYF. For the CDR3, the DNA is TGCAGCGTTGGGGGCCCCACAGGGGGCAACGAGCAGTACTTC.

CDR3 nucleotide sequence: TGTGCCAGCAGTTACTGGGGAGGGGATACGCAGTATTTT. As protein: CASSYWGGDTQYF. The chain links TRBV6-5 to TRBJ2-3, with 7 bases that match TRBD2. Looked up from germline, CDR1 is MNHEY and CDR2 is SVGAGI. The CDR3 is 13 amino acids. V was pared by 1 base and J by 6 bases, with 1 base of the junction left unmatched.

This chain links TRBV5-1 with TRBJ2-1; D is possibly TRBD2 (5 bases). The CDR3 sequence is 14 residues long. V lost 3 bases, J lost 3 bases, and 10 bases lay in between. CDR1 and CDR2 (germline): SGHRS, YFSETQ. CDR3 sequence: CASSSGNNYNEQFF. The CDR3 DNA is TGCGCCAGCAGCTCGGGAAATAACTACAATGAGCAGTTCTTC.

The J gene is TRBJ1-3, the V gene TRBV5-4; the D gene is possibly TRBD1 (5 bases). Germline V gene sequence: CDR1 SGHNT, CDR2 YYREEE (reference sequence). The V end was cut by 0 bases, the J end by 2 bases, with 9 bases between. The CDR3 contains 15 residues. In DNA form, the CDR3 reads TGTGCCAGCAGCTTGGATCCAGGGCCTGGAAACACCATATATTTT. The encoded protein is CASSLDPGPGNTIYF. The full variable domain, rest sourced from reference TRBV5-4 and TRBJ1-3, is ETGVTQSPTHLIKTRGQQVTLRCSSQSGHNTVSWYQQALGQGPQFIFQYYREEENGRGNFPPRFSGLQFPNYSSELNVNALELDDSALYLCASSLDPGPGNTIYFGEGSWLTVV.

CDR3 in amino acids: CASTSDRGRLTGELFF. Here the CDR3 DNA reads TGTGCCAGCACCTCAGACAGGGGGCGACTCACCGGGGAGCTGTTTTTT. The chain recombines TRBV5-4 with TRBJ2-2; 10 nucleotides agree with TRBD1. This CDR3 is 16 amino acids long. The V gene end was trimmed by 6 bases and the J gene end by 4 bases; junction bases not matched to a gene: 9. Germline-derived CDR1 and CDR2 are SGHNT and YYREEE (reference sequence).

This sequence joins TRBV7-2 and TRBJ2-5, with 11 nucleotides matching TRBD2. The germline gives CDR1 SGHTA, CDR2 FQGNSA. This CDR3 is 16 amino acids long. The trim removed 1 base at V and 4 bases at J, leaving 5 bases unmatched. The CDR3 protein is CASSLVTSGVGETQYF. CDR3 in DNA: TGTGCCAGCAGCTTAGTGACTAGCGGGGTAGGAGAGACCCAGTACTTC.

The gene calls are TRBV24-1 and TRBJ2-1, with TRBD1 matching 10 bases. The CDR3 loop spans 13 amino acids. Germline-derived CDR1 and CDR2 are KGHDR and SFDVKD. V lost 4 bases to trimming and J lost 11 bases; unmatched junction nucleotides: 4. The CDR3 loop is CATSDPDRGKQFF. The DNA for the CDR3 is TGTGCCACCAGTGACCCGGACAGGGGGAAGCAGTTCTTC.

The chain combines TRBV6-1 with TRBJ2-3; 11 nucleotides match TRBD2. In germline, CDR1 is MNHNS, CDR2 SASEGT. Germline trimming cut 1 base from V and 0 bases from J; bases unmatched to any gene: 3. The CDR3 spans 17 residues. The DNA of the CDR3 is TGTGCCAGCAGTGAAGGACTAGCGGGAACTAGCACAGATACGCAGTATTTT. This codes for CASSEGLAGTSTDTQYF.

V gene TRBV11-1 combines with J gene TRBJ1-1; 7 bases align to TRBD1. With 5 bases clipped from V and 6 bases from J, the junction kept 6 bases outside the gene matches. The CDR3 loop spans 13 amino acids. Germline CDR1 and CDR2: SGHAT and FQDESV (reference sequence). The CDR3 DNA is TGTGCCAGCAGCGCCGACAGGGAGGCTGAAGCTTTCTTT. Translating it yields CASSADREAEAFF.

V and J are TRBV29-1 and TRBJ1-1; D is possibly TRBD1 (6 bases). Trimming cost V 7 bases and J 1 base, with 13 bases left between them. Germline V CDR1 and CDR2: SQVTM, ANQGSEA. This CDR3 comprises 13 residues. CDR3 sequence reads: CSARQERNTEAFF. Here the CDR3 DNA reads TGCAGCGCGCGACAGGAGAGGAACACTGAAGCTTTCTTT.

DNA of the CDR3: TGTGCCAGCAGTCGACCTAAGGGGGCTGTAAATCAGCCCCAGCATTTT. Its protein is CASSRPKGAVNQPQHF. The chain joins TRBV6-2 or TRBV6-3 to TRBJ1-5, with 7 bases that match TRBD1. The CDR3 covers 16 residues. V lost 5 bases and J lost 4; bases outside the gene matches: 11. Germline-derived CDR1 and CDR2 are MNHEY and SVGEGT.

V gene TRBV14 combines with J gene TRBJ2-2, with TRBD2 matching 8 bases. This CDR3 comprises 16 residues. The V gene's germline CDR1 is SGHDN and CDR2 FVKESK. Trimming took 5 bases from V and 2 from J; bases not matched to a gene: 7. Here the CDR3 reads CASSTTSGVNTGELFF. CDR3 coding DNA: TGTGCCAGCAGCACAACTAGCGGAGTTAACACCGGGGAGCTGTTTTTT.

The chain employs TRBV6-1 and TRBJ2-1, with 7 bases that match TRBD2. V trimming: 3 bases; J trimming: 8 bases; junction bases outside the gene matches: 10. The CDR3 consists of 15 residues. CDR1 and CDR2 (germline): MNHNS, SASEGT. The CDR3 loop is CASSDTSAPLHEQFF. CDR3 coding DNA: TGTGCCAGCAGTGATACTAGCGCTCCCCTCCATGAGCAGTTCTTC.

This clone was counted only a few times. The CDR3 bases are TGTGCCAGCAGCCCCGGGATCCCCCCAGATACGCAGTATTTT. It encodes CASSPGIPPDTQYF. The chain uses TRBV7-2 and TRBJ2-3; possibly TRBD2 for D (5 bases). This CDR3 spans 14 amino acids. Looked up from germline, CDR1 is SGHTA and CDR2 is FQGNSA. V was shortened by 5 bases and J by 4 bases, with 13 bases between the two germline ends.

The V call is TRBV9, the J call TRBJ2-7; TRBD2 matches at 9 bases. V was clipped by 0 bases and J by 5 bases; unmatched bases: 9. This CDR3 region has 16 residues. Germline CDR1 SGDLS, CDR2 YYNGEE. CDR3 loop: CASSVDFAGGPHEQYF. The CDR3 region has the DNA TGTGCCAGCAGCGTAGATTTCGCGGGAGGGCCCCACGAGCAGTACTTC. Full variable domain (missing parts from reference TRBV9 and TRBJ2-7): DSGVTQTPKHLITATGQRVTLRCSPRSGDLSVYWYQQSLDQGLQFLIQYYNGEERAKGNILERFSAQQFPDLHSELNLSSLELGDSALYFCASSVDFAGGPHEQYFGPGTRLTVT.

The chain has TRBV19 and TRBJ1-4; no clear D gene. Germline V gives CDR1 LNHDA, CDR2 SQIVND (reference sequence). This CDR3 is built from 13 residues. V was shortened by 0 bases and J by 5 bases, with 4 bases between the two germline ends. The CDR3 loop reads CASSIERNEKLFF. In nucleotides, the CDR3 is TGTGCCAGTAGTATAGAGCGGAATGAAAAACTGTTTTTT. Full variable domain (missing parts from reference TRBV19 and TRBJ1-4): DGGITQSPKYLFRKEGQNVTLSCEQNLNHDAMYWYRQDPGQGLRLIYYSQIVNDFQKGDIAEGYSVSREKKESFPLTVTSAQKNPTAFYLCASSIERNEKLFFGSGTQLSVL.

This chain joins TRBV3-1 (or the pseudogene TRBV3-2) and TRBJ1-2; TRBD1 might be the D (5 bases). Looked up from germline, CDR1 is LGHDT and CDR2 is YNNKEL (reference sequence). The V end lost 2 bases, the J end lost 3 bases, and 19 bases lay between the germline ends. This CDR3 is 17 amino acids long. CDR3 region: CASSQKARQWADYGYTF. CDR3 nucleotide sequence: TGTGCCAGCAGCCAAAAGGCCCGACAGTGGGCGGACTATGGCTACACCTTC.

The rearrangement joins TRBV5-1 to TRBJ2-5; TRBD2 matches at 9 bases. The CDR3 has 17 amino acids. V shed 4 bases, J shed 4 bases, and the junction held 14 bases outside the gene matches. Germline V CDR1 and CDR2: SGHRS, YFSETQ. CDR3 coding DNA: TGCGCCAGCAGCCCCTCACGGCGGGAGGGCCTACCAGAGACCCAGTACTTC. It translates to CASSPSRREGLPETQYF.

On this clone itself: The junction shows a germline mismatch at one end, possibly a read error. The sample contains more than one DNA sequence encoding this CDR3. The chain employs TRBV19 and TRBJ1-5; TRBD1 is a possible D gene (6 bases). This CDR3 contains 13 residues. Germline V gene sequence: CDR1 LNHDA, CDR2 SQIVND (reference sequence). CDR3 in DNA: TGTGCCAGTAGGAGGACAGCCCATCAACCCCAGCATTTT. It encodes CASRRTAHQPQHF.

This clone was observed a few times. The rearrangement uses TRBV10-3 and TRBJ1-2; 8 bases map to TRBD1. Germline V CDR1 and CDR2: ENHRY, SYGVKD. V dropped 5 bases and J dropped 1; count of bases not matched to a gene: 0. There are 13 residues in the CDR3. As DNA, the CDR3 is TGTGCCATCAGTACAGGGGGTAACTATGGCTACACCTTC. Translated, it gives CAISTGGNYGYTF.

The chain uses TRBV29-1 and TRBJ2-3; D is uncertain. V gave up 7 bases and J gave up 3 bases, with 17 bases separating them. Per germline, CDR1 SQVTM and CDR2 ANQGSEA. The CDR3 has 14 residues. CDR3 sequence: CSARPRVGTDTQYF. CDR3 sequence (DNA): TGCAGCGCCCGGCCCCGGGTTGGTACAGATACGCAGTATTTT.

This clone has a single count. This chain connects TRBV5-8 to TRBJ1-5; D remains unclear. CDR1 SGHTS and CDR2 YDEGEE come from the germline V gene. The CDR3 is 13 residues long. V lost 2 bases, J lost 4 bases, and 7 bases lay in between. CDR3 in DNA: TGTGCCAGCAGCTTCCTCCCTAATCAGCCCCAGCATTTT. This gives the protein CASSFLPNQPQHF.

J is TRBJ2-3 and V is TRBV30; 9 nucleotides match TRBD1. Germline-derived CDR1 and CDR2 are GTSNPN and SVGIG (reference sequence). Trimming removed 3 bases from V and 5 bases from J; junction bases left unmatched: 3. The CDR3 is made up of 13 amino acids. The CDR3 spells CAWRDRGLDTQYF. CDR3 sequence (DNA): TGTGCCTGGAGGGACAGGGGATTAGATACGCAGTATTTT.

This clone occurred a few times. The chain recombines TRBV7-2 with TRBJ1-2; TRBD1 aligns across 7 bases. Germline CDR1 and CDR2: SGHTA and FQGNSA. There are 15 residues in the CDR3. Trimming took 5 bases from V and 4 from J; bases not matched to a gene: 10. CDR3 nucleotides: TGTGCCAGCAGCACAGATCCGACAGGGACCTATGGCTACACCTTC. It specifies CASSTDPTGTYGYTF.

This chain connects TRBV12-3 or TRBV12-4 to TRBJ1-1, with 7 bases aligning to TRBD1. The CDR3 loop spans 13 amino acids. Trimming cost V 6 bases and J 3 bases; bases outside gene matches: 4. The CDR3 DNA follows: TGTGCCAGCAGACCTACAGGGGACACTGAAGCTTTCTTT. Translated: CASRPTGDTEAFF.